The 2 T cell receptor beta chains presented below share a single source sample, sequenced in a study of T cells in Graves' hyperthyroidism and ophthalmopathy. There were TCR beta CDR3 regions amplified from RNA transcripts. When the TCR CDR3 underwent first-round RT-PCR, the HTBI primer set was used. MiXCR was run by TCRdb on the multiplex PCR reads, yielding one entry per CDR3 protein. This table holds approximately 610,000 distinct CDR3 sequences, 15% to 20% found once. The sample taken for sequencing was blood. Every receptor here comes from a woman under 30 with Graves' hyperthyroidism.

The rearrangement joins TRBV4-2 to TRBJ2-2, with D tentatively TRBD2 (5 bases). Trimming took off 3 bases at V and 5 bases at J, with 22 bases between the two ends. CDR3 length: 18 amino acids. Germline CDR1 is LGHNA and CDR2 is YNFKEQ. The CDR3 is CASSHPRTGPSGTGELFF. The DNA for the CDR3 is TGTGCCAGCAGCCACCCAAGGACCGGGCCGAGCGGTACCGGGGAGCTGTTTTTT.

The chain recombines TRBV11-1 with TRBJ2-7; 8 bases fit TRBD1. V lost 1 base and J lost 3; bases outside the gene matches: 5. The CDR3 loop spans 15 amino acids. The germline V gene encodes CDR1 SGHAT and CDR2 FQDESV (reference sequence). CDR3 sequence (DNA): TGTGCCAGCAGCTTAGGACAGGGGCGATACTACGAGCAGTACTTC. Translation gives CASSLGQGRYYEQYF.